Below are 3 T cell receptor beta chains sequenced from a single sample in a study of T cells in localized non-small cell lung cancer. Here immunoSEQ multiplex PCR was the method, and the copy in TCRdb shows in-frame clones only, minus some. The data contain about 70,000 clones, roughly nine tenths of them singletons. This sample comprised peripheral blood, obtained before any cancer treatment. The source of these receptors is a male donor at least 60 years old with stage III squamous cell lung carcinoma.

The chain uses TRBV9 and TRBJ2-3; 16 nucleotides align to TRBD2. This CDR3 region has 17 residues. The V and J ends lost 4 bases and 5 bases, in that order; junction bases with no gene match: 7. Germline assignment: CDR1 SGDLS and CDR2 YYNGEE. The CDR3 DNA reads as TGTGCCAGCAGCTTGGGACTAGCGGGGGGGATCGAAGATACGCAGTATTTT. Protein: CASSLGLAGGIEDTQYF.

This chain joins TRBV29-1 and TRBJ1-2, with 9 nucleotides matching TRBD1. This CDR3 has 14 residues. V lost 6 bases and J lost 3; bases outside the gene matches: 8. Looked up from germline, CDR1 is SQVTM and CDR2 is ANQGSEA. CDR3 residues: CSVVRTGGYYGYTF. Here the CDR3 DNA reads TGCAGCGTGGTAAGAACAGGGGGCTACTATGGCTACACCTTC.

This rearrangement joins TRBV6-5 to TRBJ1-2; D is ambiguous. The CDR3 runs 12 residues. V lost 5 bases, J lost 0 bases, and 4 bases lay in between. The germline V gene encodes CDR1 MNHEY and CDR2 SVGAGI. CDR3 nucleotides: TGTGCCAGCAGTCAACCTAACTATGGCTACACCTTC. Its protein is CASSQPNYGYTF.